This T cell receptor (beta chain) stems from a study of blood T cell repertoires in COVID-19. Study context: Acute and convalescent COVID-19 samples came from the United States, Italy and Spain. T cells, B-cell-depleted T cells, or PBMCs supplied cDNA or gDNA.

The V gene end was trimmed by 7 bases and the J gene end by 0 bases; junction bases not matched to a gene: 32. The CDR3 has 24 amino acids. Germline CDR1 LGHNA, CDR2 YNFKEQ. Per the study methods: Amplifying reference gene primers gave estimates of nucleated cell counts. Here immunoSEQ multiplex PCR was the method, and the copy in TCRdb shows in-frame clones only, minus some. V and J calls and clone size are those listed in that table; D and trimming were worked out from the DNA. The sample lists 80,000 to 95,000 clones; 70% to 90% were seen once. The TCR was taken from a man aged 50-60 years with active or convalescent COVID-19. J is TRBJ2-3 and V is TRBV4-2, with 9 bases aligning to TRBD2. Sequences were obtained from peripheral blood. In nucleotides, the CDR3 is TGTGCCAGCACCCGGGTTAAATCTAGCGGGGACCTTATTAAGTCAGGGATGAGCACAGATACGCAGTATTTT. It is translated as CASTRVKSSGDLIKSGMSTDTQYF.